The rows below give T cell receptor beta chains drawn from one sample of a study of blood T cell repertoires in COVID-19. The assay was immunoSEQ multiplex PCR, and TCRdb's table has in-frame clones only and misses some. This sample has under 150,000 clones, with 84% found just once. Material for sequencing was PBMCs or T cells enriched from blood (not recorded which). The origin of the receptors is a man aged 50 to 59 in a cohort exposed to, infected with or recovered from COVID-19 (not recorded which). Both conserved end residues are part of each CDR3. The D gene is left open where the match is weak. Clone sizes are given selectively: once, few, many, or a class where the clone is expanded.

v_gene	abundance	j_gene	d_gene	CDR3aa	CDR3nt
TRBV11-2	-	TRBJ2-7	-	CASSLVGPGDEQYF	TGTGCCAGCAGCTTAGTAGGGCCGGGGGACGAGCAGTACTTC
TRBV7-9	once	TRBJ2-7	-	CASSFQTIGYEQYF	TGTGCCAGCAGCTTCCAGACTATAGGGTACGAGCAGTACTTC
TRBV27	-	TRBJ2-7	-	CASSLRRAYEQYF	TGTGCCAGCAGTTTACGGAGGGCCTACGAGCAGTACTTC
TRBV7-8	-	TRBJ1-2	-	CASSSGAANYGYTF	TGTGCCAGCAGCTCGGGAGCCGCTAACTATGGCTACACCTTC
TRBV19	many	TRBJ1-5	-	CASKSRGPDNQPQHF	TGTGCCAGTAAGTCCAGGGGCCCCGACAATCAGCCCCAGCATTTT
TRBV7-9	-	TRBJ2-7	TRBD2	CASSSSGTSGGFNEQYF	TGTGCCAGCAGCTCGTCCGGGACTAGCGGGGGGTTCAACGAGCAGTACTTC
TRBV19	-	TRBJ1-6	-	CASRSGMTYNSPLHF	TGTGCCAGTAGATCGGGGATGACCTATAATTCACCCCTCCACTTT
TRBV4-3	many	TRBJ2-7	TRBD1	CASSQETGTYEQYF	TGCGCCAGCAGCCAGGAGACAGGGACCTACGAGCAGTACTTC
TRBV5-1	once	TRBJ2-3	-	CASSLGGTTDTQYF	TGCGCCAGCAGCTTGGGCGGGACCACAGATACGCAGTATTTT
TRBV15	-	TRBJ2-7	TRBD2	CATSWERGYEQYF	TGTGCCACCAGCTGGGAGCGGGGCTACGAGCAGTACTTC
TRBV4-1	-	TRBJ2-7	-	CASSLPGSYEQYF	TGCGCCAGCAGCCTCCCGGGCTCCTACGAGCAGTACTTC
TRBV28	-	TRBJ2-3	-	CASSGAGPRDTQYF	TGTGCCAGCAGTGGGGCAGGACCAAGGGATACGCAGTATTTT
TRBV7-2	-	TRBJ2-1	TRBD2	CASSPAGGNEQFF	TGTGCCAGCAGCCCAGCGGGAGGCAATGAGCAGTTCTTC
TRBV6-5	-	TRBJ1-1	TRBD1	CASTDRGHFTEAFF	TGTGCCAGCACCGACAGGGGGCATTTCACTGAAGCTTTCTTT
TRBV6-1	-	TRBJ1-5	-	CASSSGEGRNQPQHF	TGTGCCAGCAGTTCAGGGGAAGGACGCAATCAGCCCCAGCATTTT
TRBV10-3	-	TRBJ2-3	-	CAISESGGPGQGTDTQYF	TGTGCCATCAGTGAGTCGGGGGGGCCGGGACAGGGCACAGATACGCAGTATTTT
TRBV4-2	-	TRBJ1-4	TRBD1	CASSPGQGSEKLFF	TGTGCCAGCAGCCCGGGACAGGGGAGTGAAAAACTGTTTTTT
TRBV5-6	-	TRBJ1-2	-	CASSLGGNYGYTF	TGTGCCAGCAGCTTAGGGGGTAACTATGGCTACACCTTC
TRBV19	-	TRBJ1-1	-	CASRWERNTEAFF	TGTGCCAGTAGATGGGAGAGGAACACTGAAGCTTTCTTT
TRBV20-1	-	TRBJ1-3	-	CSASGQGNTIYF	TGCAGTGCTAGTGGGCAGGGAAACACCATATATTTT
TRBV5-1	few	TRBJ2-5	-	CASSWGTSDVAQYF	TGCGCCAGCAGCTGGGGGACTTCGGACGTGGCCCAGTACTTC
TRBV10-3	once	TRBJ2-1	TRBD2	CAISEGAGVNNEQFF	TGTGCCATCAGTGAGGGAGCGGGGGTGAACAATGAGCAGTTCTTC
TRBV11-2	-	TRBJ2-7	-	CASSLGWGWGDAGYEQYF	TGTGCCAGCAGCTTAGGATGGGGTTGGGGCGATGCCGGCTACGAGCAGTACTTC
TRBV27	-	TRBJ2-7	-	CATSPLRGGGDYEQYF	TGTGCCACCTCCCCCCTGAGAGGGGGGGGTGACTACGAGCAGTACTTC
TRBV9	-	TRBJ2-7	-	CASSFQGFSYEQYF	TGTGCCAGCAGCTTCCAGGGGTTTTCCTACGAGCAGTACTTC
TRBV7-2	-	TRBJ2-1	TRBD2	CASSLDGRSYNEQFF	TGTGCCAGCAGCTTAGACGGGAGGTCCTACAATGAGCAGTTCTTC
TRBV28	-	TRBJ2-7	TRBD2	CASRGLAGSYEQYF	TGTGCCAGCAGGGGACTAGCGGGAAGCTACGAGCAGTACTTC
TRBV15	-	TRBJ2-1	TRBD2	CATSSRKSSGVYNEQFF	TGTGCCACCAGCAGTAGGAAATCTAGCGGAGTTTACAATGAGCAGTTCTTC
TRBV7-9	-	TRBJ2-1	TRBD2	CASSFGTSRDEQFF	TGTGCCAGCAGCTTTGGGACTAGCCGGGATGAGCAGTTCTTC
TRBV10-1	-	TRBJ2-3	-	CASSETGGTDTQYF	TGCGCCAGCAGTGAAACGGGGGGCACAGATACGCAGTATTTT
TRBV11-3	-	TRBJ2-1	-	CASSLDGWSENEQFF	TGTGCCAGCAGCTTAGATGGGTGGAGTGAGAATGAGCAGTTCTTC
TRBV25-1	-	TRBJ2-4	-	CASSEITRGTLAKNIQYF	TGTGCCAGCAGTGAAATAACGCGTGGTACCTTAGCCAAAAACATTCAGTACTTC
TRBV9	-	TRBJ1-1	-	CASSAGERAEAFF	TGTGCCAGCAGCGCGGGGGAGAGGGCCGAAGCTTTCTTT
TRBV9	-	TRBJ1-2	-	CASSGPTGHNYGYTF	TGTGCCAGCAGCGGCCCGACGGGACACAACTATGGCTACACCTTC
TRBV11-1	-	TRBJ2-7	TRBD1	CASSFGTGIAYEQYF	TGTGCCAGCAGCTTCGGGACAGGCATAGCCTACGAGCAGTACTTC
TRBV7-9	-	TRBJ2-7	-	CASSLDEASYEQYF	TGTGCCAGCAGCTTAGACGAAGCATCCTACGAGCAGTACTTC
TRBV6-5	-	TRBJ2-7	TRBD1	CASRRNRDSIYEQYF	TGTGCCAGCAGACGAAACCGGGACAGTATCTACGAGCAGTACTTC
TRBV14	-	TRBJ1-5	-	CASSQIMGKGTSNQPQHF	TGTGCCAGCAGCCAAATTATGGGTAAGGGGACAAGCAATCAGCCCCAGCATTTT
TRBV19	-	TRBJ2-7	TRBD2	CASSMRGDREQYF	TGTGCCAGTAGTATGCGGGGGGATCGCGAGCAGTACTTC
TRBV18	-	TRBJ2-5	TRBD1	CASCYRGERETQYF	TGTGCCAGCTGTTACAGGGGAGAGAGAGAGACCCAGTACTTC
TRBV30	-	TRBJ1-4	TRBD1	CACPGQGNEKLFF	TGTGCCTGCCCGGGACAGGGAAATGAAAAACTGTTTTTT
TRBV19	-	TRBJ1-1	TRBD1	CASTSGTGNTEAFF	TGTGCCAGTACCTCCGGGACAGGGAACACTGAAGCTTTCTTT
TRBV7-2	-	TRBJ1-1	-	CASSLRGNTEAFF	TGTGCCAGCAGCTTGCGAGGGAACACTGAAGCTTTCTTT
TRBV9	-	TRBJ1-4	TRBD1	CASSDDRGSNEKLFF	TGTGCCAGCAGCGATGACAGGGGGTCTAATGAAAAACTGTTTTTT